This T cell receptor beta chain derives from a study of T cell changes during pregnancy in multiple sclerosis. Produced via immunoSEQ multiplex PCR; TCRdb's table is partial and in-frame only. The table shows 33,000 or so clones, with 91% occurring only once. This clone has a single count. This sequence was found in a female donor in good health, enrolled as a control in a pregnancy study. Sequencing used CD8+ T cells from peripheral blood mononuclear cells, obtained in the second trimester of pregnancy.

The CDR3 bases are TGTGCCAGCAGCTTGGTTTGGGGACAGGGAGTATACACTGAAGCTTTCTTT. This encodes CASSLVWGQGVYTEAFF. The chain couples TRBV7-3 to TRBJ1-1, with TRBD1 matching 9 bases. The V gene's germline CDR1 is SGHTA and CDR2 FQGTGA. The CDR3 sequence is 17 residues long. V lost 3 bases, J lost 3 bases, and 11 bases stayed unmatched.